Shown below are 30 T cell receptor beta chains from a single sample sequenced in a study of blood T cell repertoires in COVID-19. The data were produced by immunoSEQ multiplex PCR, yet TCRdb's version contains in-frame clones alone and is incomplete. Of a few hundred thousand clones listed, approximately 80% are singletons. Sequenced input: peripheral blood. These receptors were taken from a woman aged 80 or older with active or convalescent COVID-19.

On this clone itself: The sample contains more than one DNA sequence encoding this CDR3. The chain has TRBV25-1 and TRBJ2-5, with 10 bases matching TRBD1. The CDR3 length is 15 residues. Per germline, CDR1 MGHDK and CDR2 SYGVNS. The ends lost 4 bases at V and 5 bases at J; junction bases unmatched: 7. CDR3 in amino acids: CASSVDRGRRETQYF. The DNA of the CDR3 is TGTGCCAGCAGTGTTGACAGGGGGCGCAGGGAGACCCAGTACTTC.

CDR3 in amino acids: CSVRQGRKNIQYF. CDR3 in DNA: TGCAGCGTAAGACAGGGGCGGAAAAACATTCAGTACTTC. The genes are TRBV29-1 and TRBJ2-4, with TRBD1 matching 8 bases. Germline CDR1 SQVTM, CDR2 ANQGSEA. The J segment lost 4 bases and the V segment lost 6 bases, leaving 5 bases of the junction unmatched. The CDR3 is 13 amino acids.

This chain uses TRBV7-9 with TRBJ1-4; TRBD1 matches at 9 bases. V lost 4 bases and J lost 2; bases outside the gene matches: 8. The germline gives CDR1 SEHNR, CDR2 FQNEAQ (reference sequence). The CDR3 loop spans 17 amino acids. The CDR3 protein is CASSYRTGEVTNEKLFF. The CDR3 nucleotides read TGTGCCAGCAGCTACCGGACAGGGGAAGTTACTAATGAAAAACTGTTTTTT.

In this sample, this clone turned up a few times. CDR3 region: CASSLRSSMGTGVRNSWGGYTF. The CDR3 region has the DNA TGTGCCAGCAGCTTACGGTCTAGTATGGGGACAGGCGTTAGGAACTCTTGGGGTGGCTACACCTTC. The rearrangement joins TRBV7-3 to TRBJ1-2; 8 bases line up with TRBD1. V lost 2 bases and J lost 7; bases outside the gene matches: 30. CDR1 and CDR2 (germline): SGHTA, FQGTGA. The CDR3 runs to 22 residues.

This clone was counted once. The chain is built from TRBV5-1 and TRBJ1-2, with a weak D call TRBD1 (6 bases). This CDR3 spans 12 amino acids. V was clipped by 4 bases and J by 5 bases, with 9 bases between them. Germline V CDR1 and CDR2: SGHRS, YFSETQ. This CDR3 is CASSAQGYGYTF. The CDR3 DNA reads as TGCGCCAGCAGCGCTCAGGGGTATGGCTACACCTTC.

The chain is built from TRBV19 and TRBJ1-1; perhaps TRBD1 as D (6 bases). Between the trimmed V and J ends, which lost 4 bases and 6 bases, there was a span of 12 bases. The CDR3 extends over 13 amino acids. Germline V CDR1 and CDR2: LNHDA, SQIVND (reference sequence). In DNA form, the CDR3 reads TGTGCCAGTAGTACACGGGACAACGCTGAAGCTTTCTTT. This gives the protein CASSTRDNAEAFF.

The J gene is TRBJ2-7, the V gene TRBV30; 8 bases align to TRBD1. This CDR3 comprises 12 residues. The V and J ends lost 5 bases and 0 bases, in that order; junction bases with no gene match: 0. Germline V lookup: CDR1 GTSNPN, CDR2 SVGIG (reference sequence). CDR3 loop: CAWGQGSYEQYF. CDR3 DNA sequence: TGTGCCTGGGGACAGGGCTCCTACGAGCAGTACTTC. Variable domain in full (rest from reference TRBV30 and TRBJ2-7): SQTIHQWPATLVQPVGSPLSLECTVEGTSNPNLYWYRQAAGRGLQLLFYSVGIGQISSEVPQNLSASRPQDRQFILSSKKLLLSDSGFYLCAWGQGSYEQYFGPGTRLTVT.

The CDR3 reads CASSQVVRGSTDTQYF. CDR3 in DNA: TGCGCCAGCAGCCAAGTTGTCCGGGGTAGCACAGATACGCAGTATTTT. The J gene is TRBJ2-3, the V gene TRBV4-1, with D tentatively TRBD2 (5 bases). Germline V gives CDR1 MGHRA, CDR2 YSYEKL. V was clipped by 1 base and J by 0 bases, with 11 bases between them. The CDR3 extends over 16 amino acids.

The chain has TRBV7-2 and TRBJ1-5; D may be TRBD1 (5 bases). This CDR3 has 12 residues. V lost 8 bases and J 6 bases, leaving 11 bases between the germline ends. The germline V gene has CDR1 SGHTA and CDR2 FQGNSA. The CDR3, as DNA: TGTGCCAGCGGGGGGTTGGGTCAGCCCCAGCATTTT. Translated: CASGGLGQPQHF. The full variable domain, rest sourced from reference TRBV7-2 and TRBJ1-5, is GAGVSQSPSNKVTEKGKDVELRCDPISGHTALYWYRQSLGQGLEFLIYFQGNSAPDKSGLPSDRFSAERTGGSVSTLTIQRTQQEDSAVYLCASGGLGQPQHFGDGTRLSIL.

The CDR3 region is CASSGQLNQPQHF. The CDR3 DNA reads TGTGCCAGCAGTGGACAGCTCAATCAGCCCCAGCATTTT. This chain links TRBV25-1 with TRBJ1-5; TRBD1 is a possible D gene (5 bases). The germline V and J ends were trimmed by 4 bases and 3 bases, with 7 bases remaining between them. Germline CDR1 reads MGHDK; CDR2 reads SYGVNS. The CDR3 totals 13 residues.

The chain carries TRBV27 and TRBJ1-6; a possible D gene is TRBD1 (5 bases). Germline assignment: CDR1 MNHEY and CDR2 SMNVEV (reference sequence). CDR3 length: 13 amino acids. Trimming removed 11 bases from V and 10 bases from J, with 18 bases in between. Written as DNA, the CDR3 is TGTGCCGGAAGCCGGGACTTTTGGTCACCCCTCCACTTT. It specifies CAGSRDFWSPLHF.

The CDR3 DNA sequence: TGTGCCAGTAGTACGACAGGGTTTTATGGCTACACCTTC. Amino acids: CASSTTGFYGYTF. This rearrangement joins TRBV19 to TRBJ1-2; 7 bases map to TRBD1. The CDR3 is 13 amino acids. V lost 4 bases to trimming and J lost 5 bases; unmatched junction nucleotides: 4. Germline CDR1 is LNHDA and CDR2 is SQIVND (reference sequence). Looking up the rest from reference TRBV19 and TRBJ1-2 gives the full variable domain: DGGITQSPKYLFRKEGQNVTLSCEQNLNHDAMYWYRQDPGQGLRLIYYSQIVNDFQKGDIAEGYSVSREKKESFPLTVTSAQKNPTAFYLCASSTTGFYGYTFGSGTRLTVV.

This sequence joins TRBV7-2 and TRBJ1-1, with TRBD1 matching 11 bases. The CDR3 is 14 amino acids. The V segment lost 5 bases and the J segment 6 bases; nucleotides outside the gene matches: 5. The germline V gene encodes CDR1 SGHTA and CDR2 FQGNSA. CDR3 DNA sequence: TGTGCCAGCAGCCGGGGGACAGGGGGGCCTGAAGCTTTCTTT. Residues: CASSRGTGGPEAFF.

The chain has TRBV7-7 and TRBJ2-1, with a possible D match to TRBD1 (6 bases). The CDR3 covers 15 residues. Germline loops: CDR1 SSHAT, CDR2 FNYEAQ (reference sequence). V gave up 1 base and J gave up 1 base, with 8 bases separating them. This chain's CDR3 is CASSLGQGSYNEQFF. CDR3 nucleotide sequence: TGTGCCAGCAGCTTAGGGCAGGGGTCCTACAATGAGCAGTTCTTC. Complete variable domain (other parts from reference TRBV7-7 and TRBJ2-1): GAGVSQSPRYKVTKRGQDVTLRCDPISSHATLYWYQQALGQGPEFLTYFNYEAQPDKSGLPSDRFSAERPEGSISTLTIQRTEQRDSAMYRCASSLGQGSYNEQFFGPGTRLTVL.

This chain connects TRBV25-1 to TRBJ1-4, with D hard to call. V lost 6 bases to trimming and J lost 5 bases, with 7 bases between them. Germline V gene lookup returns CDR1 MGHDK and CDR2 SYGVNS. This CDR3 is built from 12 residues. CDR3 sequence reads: CASRQSNEKLFF. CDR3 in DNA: TGTGCCAGCAGACAGAGCAATGAAAAACTGTTTTTT.

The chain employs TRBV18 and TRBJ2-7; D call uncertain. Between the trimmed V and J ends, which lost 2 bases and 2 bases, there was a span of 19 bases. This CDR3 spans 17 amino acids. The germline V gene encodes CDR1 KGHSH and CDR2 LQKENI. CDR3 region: CASSPKVAPGSTYEQYF. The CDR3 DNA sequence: TGTGCCAGCTCACCAAAAGTGGCTCCTGGCTCAACCTACGAGCAGTACTTC.

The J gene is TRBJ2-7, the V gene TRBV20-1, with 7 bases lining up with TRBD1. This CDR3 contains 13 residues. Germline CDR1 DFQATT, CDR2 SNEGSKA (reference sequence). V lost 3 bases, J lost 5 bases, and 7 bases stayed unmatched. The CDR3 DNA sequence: TGCAGTGCTAGTCAACAGGGGATCGACGAGCAGTACTTC. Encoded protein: CSASQQGIDEQYF.

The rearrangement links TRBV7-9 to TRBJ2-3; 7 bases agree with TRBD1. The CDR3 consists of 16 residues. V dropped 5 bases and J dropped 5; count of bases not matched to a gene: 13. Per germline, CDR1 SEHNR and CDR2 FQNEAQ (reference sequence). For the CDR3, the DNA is TGTGCCAGCAGCACAATTGGGACAGCAAGGGTAGATACGCAGTATTTT. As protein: CASSTIGTARVDTQYF.

CDR3: CATSGTGEALYEQYF. CDR3 nucleotide sequence: TGTGCCACCAGCGGAACAGGGGAAGCTCTGTACGAGCAGTACTTC. This sequence joins TRBV15 and TRBJ2-7; 7 bases align to TRBD1. CDR1 is LNHNV, CDR2 YYDKDF, per germline (reference sequence). Trimming at V came to 5 bases and at J to 4 bases, leaving 11 bases not matched to a gene. The CDR3 runs 15 residues.

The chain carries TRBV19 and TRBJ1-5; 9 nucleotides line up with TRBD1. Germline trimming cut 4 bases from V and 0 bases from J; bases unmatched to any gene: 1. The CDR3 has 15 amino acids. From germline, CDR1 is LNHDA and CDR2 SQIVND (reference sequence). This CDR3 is CASSKGQGSNQPQHF. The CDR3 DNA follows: TGTGCCAGTAGTAAGGGACAGGGTAGCAATCAGCCCCAGCATTTT.

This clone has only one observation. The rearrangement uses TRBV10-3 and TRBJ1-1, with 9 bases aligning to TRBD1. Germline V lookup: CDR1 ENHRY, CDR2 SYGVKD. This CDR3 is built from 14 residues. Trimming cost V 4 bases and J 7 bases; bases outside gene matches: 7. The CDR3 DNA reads TGTGCCATCAGTGCTGGACAGGGGACTTATGAAGCTTTCTTT. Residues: CAISAGQGTYEAFF.

For the CDR3, the DNA is TGCGCCAGCAGCTCTCAGGGGGACTATGGCTACACCTTC. Amino acids: CASSSQGDYGYTF. The J gene is TRBJ1-2, the V gene TRBV5-1; 7 nucleotides align to TRBD1. Germline CDR1 SGHRS, CDR2 YFSETQ. This CDR3 spans 13 amino acids. V was pared by 3 bases and J by 3 bases, with 2 bases of the junction left unmatched. Supplemented by reference TRBV5-1 and TRBJ1-2, the full variable domain reads KAGVTQTPRYLIKTRGQQVTLSCSPISGHRSVSWYQQTPGQGLQFLFEYFSETQRNKGNFPGRFSGRQFSNSRSEMNVSTLELGDSALYLCASSSQGDYGYTFGSGTRLTVV.

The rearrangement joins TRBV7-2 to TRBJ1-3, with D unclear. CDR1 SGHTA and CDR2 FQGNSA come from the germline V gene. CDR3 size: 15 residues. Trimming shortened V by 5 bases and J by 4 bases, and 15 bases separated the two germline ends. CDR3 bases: TGTGCCAGCAGCCAACAACGGTTAGCCGGAAACACCATATATTTT. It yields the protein CASSQQRLAGNTIYF.

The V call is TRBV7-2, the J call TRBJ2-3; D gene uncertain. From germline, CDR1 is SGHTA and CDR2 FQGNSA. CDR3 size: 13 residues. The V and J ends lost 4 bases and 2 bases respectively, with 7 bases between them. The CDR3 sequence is CASSSHLTDTQYF. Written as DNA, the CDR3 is TGTGCCAGCAGCTCACACCTCACAGATACGCAGTATTTT.

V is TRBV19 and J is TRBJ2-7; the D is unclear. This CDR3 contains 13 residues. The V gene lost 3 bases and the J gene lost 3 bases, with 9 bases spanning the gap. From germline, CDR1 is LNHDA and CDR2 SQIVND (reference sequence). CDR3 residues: CASSMEHGYEQYF. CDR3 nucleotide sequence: TGTGCCAGTAGTATGGAGCATGGCTACGAGCAGTACTTC.

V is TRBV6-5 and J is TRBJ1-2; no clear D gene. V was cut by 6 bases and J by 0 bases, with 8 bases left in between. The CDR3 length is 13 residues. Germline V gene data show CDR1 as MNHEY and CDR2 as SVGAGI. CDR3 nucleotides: TGTGCCAGCAGAGATATAGCTAACTATGGCTACACCTTC. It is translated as CASRDIANYGYTF.

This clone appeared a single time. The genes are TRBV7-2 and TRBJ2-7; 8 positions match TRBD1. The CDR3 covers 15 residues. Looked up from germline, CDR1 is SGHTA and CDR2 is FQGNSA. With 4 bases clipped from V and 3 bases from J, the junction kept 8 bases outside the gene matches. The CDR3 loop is CASSYDRGTLYEQYF. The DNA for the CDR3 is TGTGCCAGCAGCTATGACAGGGGTACGCTCTACGAGCAGTACTTC.

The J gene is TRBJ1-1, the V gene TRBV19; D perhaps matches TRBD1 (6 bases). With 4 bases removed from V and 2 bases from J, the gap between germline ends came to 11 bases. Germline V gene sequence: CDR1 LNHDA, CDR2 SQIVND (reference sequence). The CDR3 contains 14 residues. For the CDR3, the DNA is TGTGCCAGTAGTACACAGGGCGGAAACACTGAAGCTTTCTTT. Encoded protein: CASSTQGGNTEAFF.

The CDR3 is CASSLWGSYNEQFF. In nucleotides, the CDR3 is TGTGCCAGCAGCTTATGGGGCAGTTACAATGAGCAGTTCTTC. V is TRBV11-2 and J is TRBJ2-1; possible D gene TRBD1, 5 bases. The length of the CDR3 is 14 residues. Trimming pared 2 bases from V and 4 bases from J, leaving 9 bases between. Germline CDR1 reads SGHAT; CDR2 reads FQNNGV.

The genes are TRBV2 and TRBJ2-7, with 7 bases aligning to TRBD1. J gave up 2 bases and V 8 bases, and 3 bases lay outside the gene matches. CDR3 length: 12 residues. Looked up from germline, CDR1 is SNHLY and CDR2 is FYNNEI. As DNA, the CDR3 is TGTGCCAGCTCCGACAGGGCCTACGAGCAGTACTTC. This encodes CASSDRAYEQYF.